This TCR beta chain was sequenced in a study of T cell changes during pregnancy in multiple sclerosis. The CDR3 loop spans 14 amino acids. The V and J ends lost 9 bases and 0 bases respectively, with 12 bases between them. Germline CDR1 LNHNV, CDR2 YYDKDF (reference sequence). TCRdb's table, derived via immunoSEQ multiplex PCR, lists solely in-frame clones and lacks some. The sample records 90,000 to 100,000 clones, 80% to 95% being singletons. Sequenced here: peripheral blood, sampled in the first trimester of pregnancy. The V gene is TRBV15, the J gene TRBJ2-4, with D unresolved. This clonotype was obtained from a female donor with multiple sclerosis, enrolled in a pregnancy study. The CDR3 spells CATKHDLAKNIQYF. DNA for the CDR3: TGTGCCACGAAACACGACTTAGCCAAAAACATTCAGTACTTC. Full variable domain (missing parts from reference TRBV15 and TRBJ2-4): DAMVIQNPRYQVTQFGKPVTLSCSQTLNHNVMYWYQQKSSQAPKLLFHYYDKDFNNEADTPDNFQSRRPNTSFCFLDIRSPGLGDTAMYLCATKHDLAKNIQYFGAGTRLSVL.